The T cell receptor (beta chain) under discussion was sequenced for a study of cytomegalovirus exposure and HLA in healthy donors. Study outcomes and limitations: In a later analysis, HLA-associated TCR beta chains were more clonally expanded than equally common others. As a later analysis showed, a missense DCLRE1C variant was linked to trimming of TCR beta V- and J-genes. What a later analysis showed was that several of the most significant clusters appeared linked to common viral pathogens.

With respect to this clone: Antigen specificity is unknown.

This CDR3 has 14 residues. CDR1 and CDR2 from the germline V gene are SGHTA and FQGTGA. The ends were cut back, 5 bases at V and 1 base at J, with 8 bases in the middle. It was with 60 Vbeta and 13 Jbeta primers that the PCR ran. Some clones are missing from TCRdb's copy, which holds only in-frame ones; the method was immunoSEQ multiplex PCR. The sample includes 90,000 or so clones, 69% of them seen just once. Specimen: PBMCs. This sequence originates from a man in his fifties in good health and CMV-seronegative. The chain couples TRBV7-3 to TRBJ1-4; D is uncertain. CDR3 nucleotide sequence: TGTGCCAGCAGCCCTCGAGAAACTAATGAAAAACTGTTTTTT. Amino acids: CASSPRETNEKLFF.